The T cell receptor (beta chain) under discussion was sequenced for a study of tumor and adjacent non-tumor tissue in lung cancer. This clonotype has ten or more counts. The antigen remains undetermined. General study findings and limits: Normal lung showed higher cumulative top 100 clone frequency than tumor.

RNA was extracted from bulk tissue without any cell sorting. The normal lung tissue was taken more than 3 cm from the tumor edge. Per the germline V gene, CDR1 is SQVTM and CDR2 is ANQGSEA. The CDR3 is 11 amino acids. V lost 5 bases, J lost 5 bases, and 7 bases lay in between. TCRbeta libraries were built with three rounds of nested PCR, modified from ARM-PCR. TCRdb reprocessed the multiplex PCR reads with MiXCR, giving one entry per CDR3 protein. The sample includes tens of thousands of distinct CDR3 sequences, 61% of them seen just once. The V call is TRBV29-1, the J call TRBJ2-1; D is unclear. This receptor was taken from an older man with non-small cell lung cancer. The specimen was distant non-tumor lung tissue. CDR3 loop: CSVLSNNEQFF. Written as DNA, the CDR3 is TGCAGCGTTCTCTCGAACAATGAGCAGTTCTTC.